Listed below are T cell receptor beta chains from one sample, sequenced in a study of CD8 T cells in Susac syndrome. Each CDR3 protein gets one entry after TCRdb re-called the immunoSEQ multiplex PCR reads with MiXCR. The repertoire holds about 83,000 distinct CDR3 sequences, roughly 96% seen once, with more than 0.35% in the top ten. The sample comprised CD8+ T cells from PBMCs. These receptors all come from a human donor with Susac syndrome. Both conserved end residues are part of each CDR3. D genes are given only for firm matches. Clone size, where shown, is once, few, many, or a class for clones that have expanded.

clone size	V gene	D gene	J gene	CDR3 DNA	CDR3 protein
.	TRBV29-1	.	TRBJ1-4	TGCAGCGTTGTCGAGTTTGGGGACGGGAGAGGAAAACTGTTTTTT	CSVVEFGDGRGKLFF
.	TRBV20-1	TRBD2	TRBJ2-1	TGCAGTGCCCACGAAGCTAGCGGGACGTACGGTGAGCAGTTCTTC	CSAHEASGTYGEQFF
.	TRBV28	TRBD1	TRBJ2-3	TGTGCCAGCAGTTTCGCAGGGGGCGCAACCTCCTACACAGATACGCAGTATTTT	CASSFAGGATSYTDTQYF
.	TRBV6-7	TRBD1	TRBJ1-2	TGTGCCAGCATTAGAACCGGGACAGGGATTAGCTATGGCTACACCTTC	CASIRTGTGISYGYTF
once	TRBV14	.	TRBJ1-2	TGTGCCAGCAGCCAAGCACGGGACTATGGCTACACCTTC	CASSQARDYGYTF
.	TRBV13	TRBD2	TRBJ2-1	TGTGCCAGCAGCTTAGTAACAGGACGGAGCGGGAGGGCCAGGAATGAGCAGTTCTTC	CASSLVTGRSGRARNEQFF
few	TRBV6-2/TRBV6-3	.	TRBJ2-7	TGTGCCAGCAGTTACTCGATTTACGAGCAGTACTTC	CASSYSIYEQYF
.	TRBV2	TRBD1	TRBJ2-7	TGTGCCAGCAGTGACTGGGGACAGGAGATCTCCTACGAGCAGTACTTC	CASSDWGQEISYEQYF
.	TRBV5-6	.	TRBJ1-1	TGTGCCAGCAGCTTGGGGGGCTGGAACACTGAAGCTTTCTTT	CASSLGGWNTEAFF
.	TRBV9	.	TRBJ1-1	TGTGCCAGCAGCCTAACCCAGGGCACTGAAGCTTTCTTT	CASSLTQGTEAFF
.	TRBV28	TRBD2	TRBJ2-5	TGTGCCAGCGGGCGGGGGGCCGGTGCCCCCCAGTACTTC	CASGRGAGAPQYF
.	TRBV30	.	TRBJ2-7	TGTGCCTGGAGTGGGGCCAGGGTCTACGAGCAGTACTTC	CAWSGARVYEQYF
.	TRBV27	.	TRBJ1-2	TGTGCCAGCAGTTTAACAGCTAACTATGGCTACACCTTC	CASSLTANYGYTF
.	TRBV29-1	.	TRBJ1-2	TGCAGCGTCCCCGGCAGGGATGGCTATGGCTACACCTTC	CSVPGRDGYGYTF
.	TRBV5-6	.	TRBJ1-1	TGTGCCAGCACCCTGGGCGTGGAAGCTTTCTTT	CASTLGVEAFF
.	TRBV25-1	.	TRBJ1-2	TGTGCCAGCGGCGCCAGTACAGAGTGGGGATACGGCTACACCTTC	CASGASTEWGYGYTF
.	TRBV5-4	.	TRBJ2-6	TGTGCCAGCAGCTTGTTTCAGGCCTGGAGGTCTGGGGCCAACGTCCTGACTTTC	CASSLFQAWRSGANVLTF
.	TRBV12-3/TRBV12-4	TRBD2	TRBJ2-1	TGTGCCAGCAGTTTAACGGGAGGGGACTACAATGAGCAGTTCTTC	CASSLTGGDYNEQFF
.	TRBV7-9	TRBD1	TRBJ2-3	TGTGCCAGCAGCCCCAGACAGGGGGCATTGGGCGCAGATACGCAGTATTTT	CASSPRQGALGADTQYF
.	TRBV20-1	.	TRBJ1-2	TGCAGTGCTAGAGACCCAGACAGCAGCCATATCAACTATGGCTACACCTTC	CSARDPDSSHINYGYTF
.	TRBV20-1	.	TRBJ1-1	TGCAGTGCTTATCGGACAGTGTACACTGAAGCTTTCTTT	CSAYRTVYTEAFF
.	TRBV29-1	.	TRBJ2-7	TGCAGCGTTGAAGTGGGGACTCCTAGGTCCTACGAGCAGTACTTC	CSVEVGTPRSYEQYF
.	TRBV4-3	.	TRBJ2-1	TGCGCCAGCAGCCAAGCATTCGGGGACCCTTTGTTCTGGGAGCAGTTCTTC	CASSQAFGDPLFWEQFF
.	TRBV29-1	TRBD2	TRBJ2-2	TGCAGCGTTGAAGGGGGGGGTCGGTACACCGGGGAGCTGTTTTTT	CSVEGGGRYTGELFF
.	TRBV28	.	TRBJ1-1	TGTGCCAGCAGTCAAAACTCGGGGGGGGAAGCTTTCTTT	CASSQNSGGEAFF
.	TRBV7-2	.	TRBJ2-1	TGTGCCAGCAGCTTACTGGTTCCTGAGCAGTTCTTC	CASSLLVPEQFF
.	TRBV6-2/TRBV6-3	TRBD1	TRBJ2-5	TGTGCCAGCAGCCCCGGCCGGGACAGGGTTACGGAGACCCAGTACTTC	CASSPGRDRVTETQYF
.	TRBV7-9	TRBD2	TRBJ2-7	TGTGCCAGCAGCTTAATGTCTAGCGGGGGCTACGAGCAGTACTTC	CASSLMSSGGYEQYF
.	TRBV29-1	.	TRBJ2-1	TGCAGCGTTGACGCAGGGGTAAATGAGCAGTTCTTC	CSVDAGVNEQFF
.	TRBV15	TRBD1	TRBJ2-5	TGTGCCACCAGCACTGGACAGGGCGGACAAGAGACCCAGTACTTC	CATSTGQGGQETQYF
.	TRBV20-1	TRBD2	TRBJ2-3	TGCAGTGCTAGAGACCTAGCGGGGATTACAGATACGCAGTATTTT	CSARDLAGITDTQYF
.	TRBV4-3	TRBD1	TRBJ2-4	TGCGCCAGCAGCCAGGGGGACAGAAACATTCAGTACTTC	CASSQGDRNIQYF
.	TRBV2	TRBD1	TRBJ1-1	TGTGCCGGGGGACAGGAAAAGACTGAAGCTTTCTTT	CAGGQEKTEAFF
.	TRBV21-1	.	TRBJ1-5	TGTGCCAGCAGCAAAGCGCGGGCACAGGGGGAGCATTTT	CASSKARAQGEHF
.	TRBV7-9	.	TRBJ2-7	TGTGCCAGCAGCTCAACCGGGACGGACTGGGGGCAGTACTTC	CASSSTGTDWGQYF
.	TRBV9	.	TRBJ2-5	TGTGCCAGCAGCCCACGGGACTCCCTACAAGAGACCCAGTACTTC	CASSPRDSLQETQYF
.	TRBV6-5	TRBD1	TRBJ2-7	TGTGCCAGCAGGGGACAGGGGGGCGAGCAGTACTTC	CASRGQGGEQYF
.	TRBV20-1	TRBD2	TRBJ2-7	TGCAGTGCTAGAGACCCAGCGGGAGCGATGTACGAGCAGTACTTC	CSARDPAGAMYEQYF
once	TRBV9	.	TRBJ1-1	TGTGCCAGCAGCGTCTTTGAGGATTTGGGGTGGGGCACTGAAGCTTTCTTT	CASSVFEDLGWGTEAFF
.	TRBV4-2	.	TRBJ2-3	TGTGCCAGCAGCCAGGGCATGGTAGTTACGCAGTATTTT	CASSQGMVVTQYF
.	TRBV9	TRBD2	TRBJ2-3	TGTGCCAGCAGCCCGCCCAGCGGGGGACGCACAGATACGCAGTATTTT	CASSPPSGGRTDTQYF
.	TRBV20-1	TRBD1	TRBJ1-4	TGCAGTGCCCCACGTCGGGACAGTTTTGAAAAACTGTTTTTT	CSAPRRDSFEKLFF
.	TRBV29-1	.	TRBJ2-5	TGCAGCGTTGAAGATTGTTGGGGGTTTTGGGGAGAGACCCAGTACTTC	CSVEDCWGFWGETQYF
.	TRBV9	.	TRBJ2-1	TGTGCCAGCAGCGTAGGGCAGGGTCCCTACAATGAGCAGTTCTTC	CASSVGQGPYNEQFF
.	TRBV9	TRBD2	TRBJ2-1	TGTGCCAGCAGCGCTAGCGGGGGCCATCACAATGAGCAGTTCTTC	CASSASGGHHNEQFF
.	TRBV4-3	TRBD2	TRBJ2-7	TGCGCCAGCAGCCAGTCAGGACTAGCGGGACCTTACGAGCAGTACTTC	CASSQSGLAGPYEQYF
.	TRBV12-5	.	TRBJ2-2	TGTGCTAGTGTCGGGGACGGGAACACCGGGGAGCTGTTTTTT	CASVGDGNTGELFF
.	TRBV7-2	.	TRBJ2-3	TGTGCCAGCAGCTTTAAAAGGAGCCACCCCAGCACAGATACGCAGTATTTT	CASSFKRSHPSTDTQYF